Following are 4 T cell receptor beta chains from one sample sequenced in a study of cytomegalovirus exposure and HLA in healthy donors. The PCR had 60 Vbeta and 13 Jbeta primers. Repertoires were generated with immunoSEQ multiplex PCR, while TCRdb's copy carries only in-frame clones and drops some. Here the sample spans over 100,000 clones, roughly 80% being singletons. The sample consisted of PBMCs. These receptors were taken from a man aged 30-40 years in good health and CMV-seropositive.

This clone turned up a few times. Other nucleotide sequences in the sample specify the same CDR3. V is TRBV5-6 and J is TRBJ1-2, with a weak D call TRBD1 (6 bases). The CDR3 is made up of 13 amino acids. Per the germline V gene, CDR1 is SGHDT and CDR2 is YYEEEE. Trimming stripped 1 base from V and 2 bases from J, with 6 bases between. The CDR3 region is CASSLQGNYGYTF. CDR3 nucleotide sequence: TGTGCCAGCAGCTTGCAGGGGAACTATGGCTACACCTTC.

This chain uses TRBV7-8 with TRBJ2-1, with 8 bases that match TRBD1. Germline CDR1 and CDR2: SGHVS and FQNEAQ. The CDR3 has 17 residues. V lost 3 bases and J lost 0; bases outside the gene matches: 7. The CDR3 sequence: CASSFPQGASSYNEQFF. The CDR3 DNA reads as TGTGCCAGCAGCTTCCCCCAGGGGGCCAGCTCCTACAATGAGCAGTTCTTC.

The chain combines TRBV5-6 with TRBJ1-2, with 9 nucleotides matching TRBD1. In germline, CDR1 is SGHDT, CDR2 YYEEEE. The J segment lost 14 bases and the V segment lost 3 bases, leaving 8 bases of the junction unmatched. The length of the CDR3 is 12 residues. The CDR3 here is CASSSQQGAGTF. In DNA form, the CDR3 reads TGTGCCAGCAGCTCCCAACAGGGGGCCGGTACCTTC.

The CDR3 DNA reads as TGTGCCAGCAGTACCGGACAAATAGCCAAAAACATTCAGTACTTC. The encoded protein is CASSTGQIAKNIQYF. The chain combines TRBV28 with TRBJ2-4; the D gene is possibly TRBD1 (5 bases). The CDR3 is 15 amino acids. The ends were cut back, 5 bases at V and 0 bases at J, with 11 bases in the middle. Germline V gene data show CDR1 as MDHEN and CDR2 as SYDVKM.